This is a list of T cell receptor beta chains from one sample in a study of blood T cell repertoires in COVID-19. TCRdb's table, derived via immunoSEQ multiplex PCR, lists solely in-frame clones and lacks some. The table has 200,000 to 250,000 clones, approximately 83% seen once. Sequenced sample: peripheral blood. These TCRs come from a man aged 25-40 years who had recovered from COVID-19. Each CDR3 is given with its conserved first and last residue. D genes are given only for firm matches. Where a row states a size, it is once, few, many or the class of an expanded clone; other rows omit it.

.	TRBV2	TRBD1	TRBJ1-1	TGTGCCAGCAGTCCGGGACAGGCGATGAACACTGAAGCTTTCTTT	CASSPGQAMNTEAFF
.	TRBV27	.	TRBJ1-6	TGTGCCAGCAGTTTAGTCCTAGGGGGTTCACCCCTCCACTTT	CASSLVLGGSPLHF
.	TRBV7-6	.	TRBJ2-1	TGTGCCAGCAGCTTAGTTGCGGGGAACTACAATGAGCAGTTCTTC	CASSLVAGNYNEQFF
.	TRBV7-8	.	TRBJ2-1	TGTGCCAGCATGTCGAGCGGCCTCTCCTACAATGAGCAGTTCTTC	CASMSSGLSYNEQFF
.	TRBV9	.	TRBJ2-3	TGTGCCAGCAGCGTAGATCCAGGCCGCACAGATACGCAGTATTTT	CASSVDPGRTDTQYF
.	TRBV23-1	.	TRBJ2-5	TGCGCCAGCAGACTTCTGGGGGCGGGGGCCCACACTACCAAACAAGAGACCCAGTACTTC	CASRLLGAGAHTTKQETQYF
once	TRBV7-8	.	TRBJ1-1	TGTGCCAGCAGCGAGCGGGTCCGACCGACTGAAGCTTTCTTT	CASSERVRPTEAFF
.	TRBV5-8	.	TRBJ1-2	TGTGCCAGCATGAGGAGGGACTCTAACTATGGCTACACCTTC	CASMRRDSNYGYTF
.	TRBV18	TRBD1	TRBJ2-7	TGTGCCAGCTCACCTCGAAGAGCGCCCGGGACAGGGGGCTACGAGCAGTACTTC	CASSPRRAPGTGGYEQYF
.	TRBV3-1/TRBV3-2	TRBD1	TRBJ2-2	TGTGCCAGCAGCCAAGCCGACAGGGCGGGCACCGGGGAGCTGTTTTTT	CASSQADRAGTGELFF
few	TRBV12-3/TRBV12-4	.	TRBJ1-2	TGTGCCAGCAGCCACAGGGCTAACTATGGCTACACCTTC	CASSHRANYGYTF
.	TRBV27	.	TRBJ1-2	TGTGCCAGCAGTCGAGATACAGGGTATGGCTACACCTTC	CASSRDTGYGYTF
.	TRBV7-9	.	TRBJ2-1	TGTGCCAGCAGCTTACCACAGAGATTCAACTACAATGAGCAGTTCTTC	CASSLPQRFNYNEQFF
.	TRBV6-5	.	TRBJ1-6	TGTGCCAGCGGGCGGGTAGAGTCACCCCTCCACTTT	CASGRVESPLHF
many	TRBV2	.	TRBJ1-5	TGTGCCAGCAGTTTACCGCAGGGTTGGAGCAATCAGCCCCAGCATTTT	CASSLPQGWSNQPQHF
.	TRBV5-6	TRBD2	TRBJ2-7	TGTGCCAGCAGCTTGGAGAGCGGGGGTAGTAAGTACTTC	CASSLESGGSKYF
once	TRBV6-1	.	TRBJ1-1	TGTGCCAGCAGTGAGACAGTAACAAGCACTGAAGCTTTCTTT	CASSETVTSTEAFF
.	TRBV6-5	TRBD1	TRBJ1-1	TGTGCCAGCAGTTCCGGGACAGGGGGACCTGAAGCTTTCTTT	CASSSGTGGPEAFF
once	TRBV12-3/TRBV12-4	.	TRBJ2-5	TGTGCCAGCACTCAGGGACAAAAAGAGACCCAGTACTTC	CASTQGQKETQYF
.	TRBV19	.	TRBJ1-2	TGTGCCAGTAGTATAGGGGAGTATGGCTACACCTTC	CASSIGEYGYTF
.	TRBV2	.	TRBJ1-2	TGTGCCAGCAGTGAGAGTCGGGGTTATGGCTACACCTTC	CASSESRGYGYTF
.	TRBV19	.	TRBJ2-2	TGTGCCAGTAGTACGGGACACTTAGTCACCGGGGAGCTGTTTTTT	CASSTGHLVTGELFF
many	TRBV28	.	TRBJ1-5	TGTGCCAGCAGTCCTCTCAATCAGCCCCAGCATTTT	CASSPLNQPQHF
.	TRBV5-6	.	TRBJ2-1	TGTGCCAGCAGCTTGGGGCGGTCCTACAATGAGCAGTTCTTC	CASSLGRSYNEQFF
.	TRBV6-1	TRBD1	TRBJ1-4	TGTGCCAGCAGTGAACCGGGACAGGGCGTTGAAAAACTGTTTTTT	CASSEPGQGVEKLFF
.	TRBV21-1	.	TRBJ1-3	TGTGCCAGCAGCATTCGACTTTATGAGACAGGAAGCCGAAACACCATATATTTT	CASSIRLYETGSRNTIYF
.	TRBV6-5	TRBD1	TRBJ1-2	TGTGCCAGCGGGAACCAGGGGGCCTTGAGTGGCTACACCTTC	CASGNQGALSGYTF
.	TRBV5-4	.	TRBJ1-4	TGTGCCAGCAGCTTGGCCAGGGTATGGGTTTGCGAAAAACTGTTTTTT	CASSLARVWVCEKLFF
.	TRBV27	.	TRBJ1-5	TGTGCCAGCAGTTCCTTTGGGGGCGCGAATCAGCCCCAGCATTTT	CASSSFGGANQPQHF
.	TRBV24-1	.	TRBJ2-1	TGTGCCACCAGTGATTTGAAGGGAGGTCCAGGTCTGGACAATGAGCAGTTCTTC	CATSDLKGGPGLDNEQFF
.	TRBV28	.	TRBJ1-3	TGTGCCAGCAGTTTATCAGGGGCCGGAAACACCATATATTTT	CASSLSGAGNTIYF
.	TRBV2	TRBD2	TRBJ2-2	TGTGCCAGCAGTGATGGCGGGGGGGCCTCCTGGATCACCGGGGAGCTGTTTTTT	CASSDGGGASWITGELFF
.	TRBV19	.	TRBJ1-1	TGTGCCAGTAGTATCGGTGGATACGGGGAAGCTTTCTTT	CASSIGGYGEAFF
.	TRBV18	TRBD2	TRBJ2-3	TGTGCCAGCTCACCACCTACTAGCGGAGACACAGATACGCAGTATTTT	CASSPPTSGDTDTQYF
once	TRBV5-1	.	TRBJ2-3	TGCGCCAGCAGCTTGGCCGGTATTAATACGCAGTATTTT	CASSLAGINTQYF
.	TRBV10-2	TRBD1	TRBJ1-3	TGCGCCAGCAGTGAAGGGAACAGGGGTGCTGGAAACACCATATATTTT	CASSEGNRGAGNTIYF
.	TRBV6-1	.	TRBJ2-7	TGTGCCAGCAGTGAATGGGGGAGGTTGGGGTTCTACGAGCAGTACTTC	CASSEWGRLGFYEQYF
.	TRBV6-1	.	TRBJ1-1	TGTGCCAGCAGTGAAACCTTAACAGGTGTTGCTTTCTTT	CASSETLTGVAFF
.	TRBV7-9	TRBD2	TRBJ2-3	TGTGCCAGCAGCTTAAGGTCTAGCGGGGGGCGGGGAGATACGCAGTATTTT	CASSLRSSGGRGDTQYF
.	TRBV6-5	.	TRBJ1-1	TGTGCCAGCTCCCCGGGTGGAACGTTAAATGAAGCTTTCTTT	CASSPGGTLNEAFF
.	TRBV6-1	.	TRBJ1-6	TGTGCCAGCAGTGAAAGCTTGGACAGTACTTCACCCCTCCACTTT	CASSESLDSTSPLHF
once	TRBV9	.	TRBJ1-1	TGTGCCAGCAGCGCGCGTTTGAACACTGAAGCTTTCTTT	CASSARLNTEAFF
.	TRBV5-6	TRBD2	TRBJ2-1	TGTGCCAGCAGCTTGTTTGCGGGGGTCTCCAATGAGCAGTTCTTC	CASSLFAGVSNEQFF
few	TRBV2	TRBD1	TRBJ1-2	TGTGCCAGCAGGGAAAACCCGACAGGGAGACGCTATGGCTACACCTTC	CASRENPTGRRYGYTF
.	TRBV11-2	TRBD2	TRBJ2-1	TGTGCCAGCAGCTTATCTAGCGGGGGTTGGAATGAGCAGTTCTTC	CASSLSSGGWNEQFF
.	TRBV7-9	TRBD2	TRBJ2-7	TGTGCCAGCAGCCCTCGGGCGGGGGGTACCTACGAGCAGTACTTC	CASSPRAGGTYEQYF
.	TRBV18	.	TRBJ2-7	TGTGCCAGCTCAGTATCCGGCTCCTACGAGCAGTACTTC	CASSVSGSYEQYF
.	TRBV7-3	TRBD2	TRBJ2-1	TGTGCCAGCAGCGGAACCGGGACTAGTTTCATTCGGTTCTTC	CASSGTGTSFIRFF
.	TRBV12-3/TRBV12-4	TRBD2	TRBJ2-1	TGTGCCAGCAGTTACCGGGACTATCAGTTCTTC	CASSYRDYQFF
.	TRBV18	.	TRBJ1-1	TGTGCCAGCTCATCTGGGCTAAGGAACACTGAAGCTTTCTTT	CASSSGLRNTEAFF
.	TRBV7-2	.	TRBJ1-2	TGTGCCAGCAGCCCCGTGGGCTACACCTTC	CASSPVGYTF
.	TRBV19	.	TRBJ1-1	TGTGCCAGTAGTTATGCGGGATTGGGCACTGAAGCTTTCTTT	CASSYAGLGTEAFF
.	TRBV11-2	TRBD2	TRBJ2-2	TGTGCCAGCAGCAAACTAGCGGGGCCCAACACCGGGGAGCTGTTTTTT	CASSKLAGPNTGELFF